This is a list of T cell receptor beta chains from one sample in a study of blood T cells in healthy people across ages. Each CDR3 protein is one row after TCRdb ran MiXCR on the 5' RACE reads. Among 500,000 to 550,000 distinct CDR3 sequences listed, 24% were seen once. This same sample was also part of a study on T cells of mothers and their children.

Sequencing was done on a sample of blood. These receptors originate from a boy between 10 and 17 years old in good health. CDR3s include the opening cysteine and the closing phenylalanine or tryptophan. D genes are given only for firm matches. Part of the rows lack a size; the others show once, few, many or a class for expanded clones.

j_call d_call v_call cdr3_length clone_size cdr3_nt cdr3_aa
TRBJ2-1 NA TRBV28 11 NA TGTGCCAGCACCGACGGAAATGAGCAGTTCTTC CASTDGNEQFF
TRBJ2-5 TRBD1 TRBV20-1 17 NA TGCAGTACCCTAGGATATGGCGGGACAGGGGTGTCCGAGACCCAGTACTTC CSTLGYGGTGVSETQYF
TRBJ2-7 TRBD2 TRBV20-1 14 few TGTAGTGCTAGAGTAGTGCCTAGCGGCTACGAGCAGTACTTC CSARVVPSGYEQYF
TRBJ2-5 NA TRBV5-4 16 few TGTGCCAGCAGCCGTCTCGATAGTCCTTATGAGGAGACCCAGTACTTC CASSRLDSPYEETQYF
TRBJ1-5 TRBD1 TRBV6-6 13 NA TGTGCCAGCAGTTTCCCAGGGCAGGGGGCCCAGCATTTT CASSFPGQGAQHF
TRBJ2-1 TRBD2 TRBV5-1 16 many TGTGCCAGCAGTTTAGGACTGGCGGGGGCCTACAATGAGCAGTTCTTC CASSLGLAGAYNEQFF
TRBJ1-6 TRBD1 TRBV7-2 17 few TGTGCCAGCAGCTTAACAGGGGGGGAGGCCTATAATTCACCCCTCCACTTT CASSLTGGEAYNSPLHF
TRBJ2-7 NA TRBV2 12 few TGTGCCAGCAGTGTCCCCCGTTACGAGCAGTACTTC CASSVPRYEQYF
TRBJ2-5 NA TRBV9 13 few TGTGCCAGCAGCGAGGTTAACCAAGAGACCCAGTACTTC CASSEVNQETQYF
TRBJ1-4 NA TRBV25-1 12 few TGTGCCACTTCTGGGGGCAATGAAAAACTGTTTTTT CATSGGNEKLFF
TRBJ2-7 TRBD2 TRBV5-1 14 NA TGCGCCAGCAGCCGGGGGGACTCAGCCTACGAGCAGTACTTC CASSRGDSAYEQYF
TRBJ1-5 TRBD1 TRBV12-3/TRBV12-4 15 NA TGTGCCAGCAGTAGGCAGGGGGCATTGAGTCAGCCCCAGCATTTT CASSRQGALSQPQHF
TRBJ1-4 NA TRBV7-9 16 NA TGTGCCAGCAGCCACGCCCGGGAGGTCGGTAATGAAAAACTGTTTTTT CASSHAREVGNEKLFF
TRBJ2-5 NA TRBV7-9 13 few TGTGCCAGCAGAAACCTAGCCGTAGAGACCCAGTACTTC CASRNLAVETQYF
TRBJ2-7 NA TRBV6-5 15 few TGTGCCAGCAGTTACTCCTTGATGGCCCCCTACGAGCAGTACTTC CASSYSLMAPYEQYF
TRBJ2-3 NA TRBV29-1 14 few TGCAGCGTTGAAGACCCGTTAGGGACAGATACGCAGTATTTT CSVEDPLGTDTQYF
TRBJ2-2 NA TRBV20-1 15 NA TGCAGTGCTAGAATGTGGGTCAGGAGCACCGGGGAGCTGTTTTTT CSARMWVRSTGELFF
TRBJ2-1 NA TRBV9 15 many TGTGCCAGCAGCGTATGGGGGGTTTACTACAATGAGCAGTTCTTC CASSVWGVYYNEQFF
TRBJ2-7 TRBD1 TRBV10-3 13 few TGTGCCATCAGTGACGGGACAGCCTACGAGCAGTACTTC CAISDGTAYEQYF
TRBJ2-7 TRBD1 TRBV12-3/TRBV12-4 18 NA TGTGCCAGCAGTTTTGCCCTACCGCTGGACAGGAGCGGACGCGAGCAGAACTTC CASSFALPLDRSGREQNF
TRBJ2-5 NA TRBV24-1 13 NA TGTGCCACCAGTGATCCTCCACGACAGACCCAGTACTTC CATSDPPRQTQYF
TRBJ2-5 TRBD2 TRBV5-4 15 few TGTGCCAGCAGCTTGTCAGCGGGGGAGGGAGAGACCCAGTACTTC CASSLSAGEGETQYF
TRBJ2-2 TRBD1 TRBV7-2 16 NA TGTGCCAGCGCACCTTCCGAAACAGGGGGAGGCGGGGAGCTGTCTTTT CASAPSETGGGGELSF
TRBJ2-5 NA TRBV7-3 15 few TGTGCCAGCAGCTTAGTCTACGGGGAGCAAGAGACCCAGTACTTC CASSLVYGEQETQYF
TRBJ2-3 TRBD2 TRBV6-5 15 few TGTGCCAGCAGTTACGGCGGGGGGGCAGGAGATACGCAGTATTTT CASSYGGGAGDTQYF
TRBJ2-5 NA TRBV20-1 14 few TGCAGTGCCTCCCGGCGGGGGCCGCTCGAGACCCAGTACTTC CSASRRGPLETQYF